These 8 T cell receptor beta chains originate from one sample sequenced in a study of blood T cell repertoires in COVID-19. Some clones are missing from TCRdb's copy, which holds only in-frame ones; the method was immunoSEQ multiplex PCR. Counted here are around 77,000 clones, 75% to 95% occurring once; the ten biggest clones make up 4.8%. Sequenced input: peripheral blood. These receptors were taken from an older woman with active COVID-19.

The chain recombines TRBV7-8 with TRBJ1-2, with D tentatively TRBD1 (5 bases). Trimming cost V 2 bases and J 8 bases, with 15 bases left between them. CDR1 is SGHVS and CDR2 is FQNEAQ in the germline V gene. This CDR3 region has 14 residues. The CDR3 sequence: CASSLWGGTEGYTF. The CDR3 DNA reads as TGTGCCAGCAGCTTATGGGGAGGGACCGAAGGCTACACCTTC.

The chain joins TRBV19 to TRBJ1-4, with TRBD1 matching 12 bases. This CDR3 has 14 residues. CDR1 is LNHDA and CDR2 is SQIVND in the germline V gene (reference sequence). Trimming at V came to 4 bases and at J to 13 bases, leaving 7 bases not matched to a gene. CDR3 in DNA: TGTGCCAGTAGTACCCCGGGACAGGGGGCGGCACTGTTTTTT. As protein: CASSTPGQGAALFF.

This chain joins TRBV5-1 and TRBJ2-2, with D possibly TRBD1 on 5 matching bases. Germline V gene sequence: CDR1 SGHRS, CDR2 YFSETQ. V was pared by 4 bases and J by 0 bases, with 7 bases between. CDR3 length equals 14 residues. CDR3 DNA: TGCGCCAGCAGCCGACAGTCGAACACCGGGGAGCTGTTTTTT. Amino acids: CASSRQSNTGELFF.

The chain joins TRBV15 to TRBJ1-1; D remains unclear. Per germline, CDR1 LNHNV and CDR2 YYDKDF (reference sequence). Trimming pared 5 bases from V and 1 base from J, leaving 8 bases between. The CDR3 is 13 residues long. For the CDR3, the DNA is TGTGCCACCAGCGCCGTTAGGAACACTGAAGCTTTCTTT. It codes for CATSAVRNTEAFF.

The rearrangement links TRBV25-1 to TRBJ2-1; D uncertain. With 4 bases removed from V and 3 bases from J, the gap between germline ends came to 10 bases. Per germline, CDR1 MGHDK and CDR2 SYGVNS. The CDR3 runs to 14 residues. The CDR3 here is CASSVTRGYNEQFF. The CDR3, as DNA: TGTGCCAGCAGTGTAACCAGAGGCTACAATGAGCAGTTCTTC.

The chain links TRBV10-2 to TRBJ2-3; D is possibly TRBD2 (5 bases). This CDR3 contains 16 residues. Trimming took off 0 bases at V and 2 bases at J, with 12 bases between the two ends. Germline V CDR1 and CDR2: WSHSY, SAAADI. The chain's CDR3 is CASSESEAGLTDTQYF. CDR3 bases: TGCGCCAGCAGTGAGTCGGAGGCGGGCCTCACAGATACGCAGTATTTT.

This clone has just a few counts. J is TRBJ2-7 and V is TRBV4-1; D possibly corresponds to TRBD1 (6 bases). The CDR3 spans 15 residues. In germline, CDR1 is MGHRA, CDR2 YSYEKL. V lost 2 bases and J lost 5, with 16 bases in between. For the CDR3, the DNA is TGCGCCAGCAGCCAATTCGAAACAGGGTCCCACGAGCAGTACTTC. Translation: CASSQFETGSHEQYF.

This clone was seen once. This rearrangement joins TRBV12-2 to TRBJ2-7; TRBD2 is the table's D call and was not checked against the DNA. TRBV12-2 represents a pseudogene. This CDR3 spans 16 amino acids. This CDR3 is CASRLDLGRASSEQYF. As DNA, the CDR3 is TGTGCAAGTCGCTTAGACCTCGGGAGGGCCTCTTCCGAGCAGTACTTC.